Presented here are 29 T cell receptor beta chains from one specimen sequenced in a study of blood T cell repertoires in COVID-19. Method: immunoSEQ multiplex PCR; TCRdb's copy keeps in-frame clones and lacks some. The sample has approximately 150,000 clones; about 90% are singletons. Material for sequencing was peripheral blood. Source of these receptors: a woman in her seventies with acute or convalescent COVID-19.

The V call is TRBV6-5, the J call TRBJ2-5; D might be TRBD2 (6 bases). CDR3 length equals 15 residues. The V end was cut by 8 bases, the J end by 4 bases, with 20 bases between. The germline CDR1 and CDR2 sequences are MNHEY and SVGAGI. CDR3 bases: TGTGCCAGCGGATCAAACATCGGACTATTAGAGACCCAGTACTTC. Translating it yields CASGSNIGLLETQYF.

V gene TRBV19 combines with J gene TRBJ1-1; 8 bases match TRBD1. V was clipped by 5 bases and J by 3 bases; unmatched bases: 2. The germline V gene has CDR1 LNHDA and CDR2 SQIVND (reference sequence). The CDR3 length is 13 residues. The CDR3 nucleotides are TGTGCCAGTAGTCAGGGGGCTGACACTGAAGCTTTCTTT. This sequence encodes CASSQGADTEAFF.

The V and J genes are TRBV7-3 and TRBJ2-2, with 13 nucleotides matching TRBD2. CDR3 length: 16 residues. With V trimmed by 5 bases and J by 5 bases, 5 bases remained unmatched. Germline V lookup: CDR1 SGHTA, CDR2 FQGTGA. In nucleotides, the CDR3 is TGTGCCAGCAGCCCCCAGGGACTAGCGGGAACCGGGGAGCTGTTTTTT. Protein product: CASSPQGLAGTGELFF.

The V gene is TRBV19, the J gene TRBJ2-7; D is undetermined. This CDR3 spans 16 amino acids. V was clipped by 5 bases and J by 3 bases, with 20 bases between them. Germline loops: CDR1 LNHDA, CDR2 SQIVND (reference sequence). CDR3 nucleotide sequence: TGTGCCAGTAGTCCCCGAGGCCAATCACCCATCTACGAGCAGTACTTC. It specifies CASSPRGQSPIYEQYF.

This clone has only one observation. This rearrangement joins TRBV4-1 to TRBJ2-7, with 12 bases fitting TRBD2. Germline V gene lookup returns CDR1 MGHRA and CDR2 YSYEKL. V trimming: 4 bases; J trimming: 3 bases; junction bases outside the gene matches: 7. This CDR3 is 16 amino acids long. CDR3 sequence reads: CASSPATSGSDYEQYF. The DNA of the CDR3 is TGCGCCAGCAGCCCGGCGACTAGCGGGAGTGACTACGAGCAGTACTTC.

The rearrangement uses TRBV10-3 and TRBJ2-7; 15 bases line up with TRBD2. The CDR3 is 15 amino acids. Looked up from germline, CDR1 is ENHRY and CDR2 is SYGVKD. The ends lost 6 bases at V and 4 bases at J; junction bases unmatched: 4. Here the CDR3 reads CAISGTSGGRYEQYF. The DNA for the CDR3 is TGTGCCATCAGCGGGACTAGCGGGGGGAGGTACGAGCAGTACTTC.

This clone appeared a single time. The V and J genes are TRBV7-2 and TRBJ2-1; D remains ambiguous. Trimming cost V 1 base and J 6 bases, with 10 bases left between them. The CDR3 runs 14 residues. Germline V lookup: CDR1 SGHTA, CDR2 FQGNSA. CDR3 residues: CASSLDSLVNEQFF. The CDR3 DNA is TGTGCCAGCAGCTTAGATTCTCTAGTCAATGAGCAGTTCTTC.

This clone was detected only once. This rearrangement joins TRBV7-2 to TRBJ1-5; a possible D gene is TRBD1 (5 bases). Trimming took off 5 bases at V and 3 bases at J, with 11 bases between the two ends. Germline CDR1 and CDR2: SGHTA and FQGNSA. CDR3 length equals 14 residues. The CDR3 bases are TGTGCCAGCAGCCCCTCAGGGCCCAATCAGCCCCAGCATTTT. This translates into CASSPSGPNQPQHF.

The gene calls are TRBV2 and TRBJ2-7, with 11 bases fitting TRBD1. Germline-derived CDR1 and CDR2 are SNHLY and FYNNEI. The CDR3 sequence is 14 residues long. The V gene end was trimmed by 5 bases and the J gene end by 3 bases; junction bases not matched to a gene: 3. The DNA of the CDR3 is TGTGCCAGCAGTTCCGGGACAGGGGGCTACGAGCAGTACTTC. This translates into CASSSGTGGYEQYF.

As DNA, the CDR3 is TGTGCCAGCAGTGAAGCTTGGAGGAATCAGCCCCAGCATTTT. Protein product: CASSEAWRNQPQHF. The rearrangement uses TRBV6-1 and TRBJ1-5; D is unclear. This CDR3 is 14 amino acids long. The germline CDR1 and CDR2 sequences are MNHNS and SASEGT. Between the trimmed V and J ends, which lost 0 bases and 4 bases, there was a span of 7 bases.

The V and J genes are TRBV5-6 and TRBJ1-1; possibly TRBD1 for D (5 bases). The CDR3 length is 13 residues. Trimming stripped 1 base from V and 7 bases from J, with 11 bases between. Germline lookup yields CDR1 SGHDT and CDR2 YYEEEE. CDR3 sequence (DNA): TGTGCCAGCAGCTTGTCCAGGGTCGGTGAAGCTTTCTTT. Protein: CASSLSRVGEAFF.

This sequence joins TRBV10-3 and TRBJ1-4; weak D call: TRBD1 (5 bases). The germline V gene encodes CDR1 ENHRY and CDR2 SYGVKD. The CDR3 has 14 amino acids. V lost 10 bases and J lost 3, with 15 bases in between. As DNA, the CDR3 is TGTGCCACCAACACAGGTACACCTAATGAAAAACTGTTTTTT. Translating gives CATNTGTPNEKLFF.

V usage is TRBV12-3 or TRBV12-4 and J usage is TRBJ1-6, with no clear D. The CDR3 loop spans 13 amino acids. V was clipped by 2 bases and J by 7 bases, with 6 bases between them. Written as DNA, the CDR3 is TGTGCCAGCAGTTTAACAGTGAATTCACCCCTCCACTTT. It translates to CASSLTVNSPLHF.

DNA of the CDR3: TGCGCCAGCAGCCATACAGGGTGGGGAAACACCATATATTTT. This sequence encodes CASSHTGWGNTIYF. The rearrangement joins TRBV4-3 to TRBJ1-3; a possible D gene is TRBD1 (6 bases). Germline V gives CDR1 LGHNA, CDR2 YSLEER. The V and J ends lost 3 bases and 4 bases respectively, with 10 bases between them. The CDR3 has 14 residues.

This clone was detected once. V is TRBV18 and J is TRBJ2-2; 7 bases match TRBD2. Germline trimming cut 3 bases from V and 0 bases from J; bases unmatched to any gene: 7. The germline V gene has CDR1 KGHSH and CDR2 LQKENI. This CDR3 is built from 17 residues. The CDR3 DNA reads as TGTGCCAGCTCACCCTACTCTAGCGGAGCGAACACCGGGGAGCTGTTTTTT. This codes for CASSPYSSGANTGELFF.

The genes are TRBV7-9 and TRBJ1-1, with 11 bases lining up with TRBD1. CDR1 is SEHNR, CDR2 FQNEAQ, per germline (reference sequence). CDR3 size: 16 residues. The J segment lost 5 bases and the V segment lost 5 bases, leaving 10 bases of the junction unmatched. In nucleotides, the CDR3 is TGTGCCAGCAGCCCACGGACAGGGGGCGCGCGGACTGAAGCTTTCTTT. It is translated as CASSPRTGGARTEAFF.

This clone was seen a handful of times. CDR3 in amino acids: CASSQDSTLGNTIYF. The DNA for the CDR3 is TGTGCCAGCAGCCAGGACAGCACCCTGGGAAACACCATATATTTT. The chain links TRBV3-1 (or the pseudogene TRBV3-2) to TRBJ1-3; D might be TRBD1 (6 bases). V lost 3 bases to trimming and J lost 4 bases, with 13 bases between them. Germline loops: CDR1 LGHDT, CDR2 YNNKEL (reference sequence). CDR3 length equals 15 residues.

The genes are TRBV5-1 and TRBJ2-2, with D maybe TRBD1 (5 bases). Trimming left V 1 base short and J 1 base short, with 8 bases between. Germline assignment: CDR1 SGHRS and CDR2 YFSETQ. The length of the CDR3 is 15 residues. CDR3: CASSLMGQNTGELFF. The CDR3 DNA is TGCGCCAGCAGCTTGATGGGGCAGAACACCGGGGAGCTGTTTTTT.

The chain has TRBV27 and TRBJ1-6; no reliable D call. This CDR3 is built from 14 residues. In germline, CDR1 is MNHEY, CDR2 SMNVEV (reference sequence). V gave up 5 bases and J gave up 7 bases, with 12 bases separating them. DNA of the CDR3: TGTGCCAGCAGTCTTCGTACATGGAATTCACCCCTCCACTTT. Translation: CASSLRTWNSPLHF.

The chain has TRBV5-6 and TRBJ2-4; a possible D gene is TRBD1 (5 bases). The germline CDR1 and CDR2 sequences are SGHDT and YYEEEE. The CDR3 loop spans 16 amino acids. V was clipped by 0 bases and J by 0 bases, with 10 bases between them. CDR3 loop: CASSLAQGRAKNIQYF. The CDR3 DNA reads TGTGCCAGCAGCTTGGCCCAGGGCCGAGCCAAAAACATTCAGTACTTC.

This chain connects TRBV29-1 to TRBJ1-1; a weak D match, TRBD1 (6 bases). CDR1 and CDR2 (germline): SQVTM, ANQGSEA. V lost 7 bases and J 5 bases, leaving 17 bases between the germline ends. The CDR3 runs to 13 residues. CDR3 in DNA: TGCAGCGCCAACACGGGGGGGGCTACTGAAGCTTTCTTT. Its protein is CSANTGGATEAFF.

J is TRBJ1-1 and V is TRBV19; D perhaps matches TRBD1 (6 bases). The V and J ends lost 3 bases and 4 bases respectively, with 9 bases between them. Germline V gene sequence: CDR1 LNHDA, CDR2 SQIVND (reference sequence). This CDR3 is 13 amino acids long. The CDR3 here is CASSIQGLTEAFF. CDR3 in DNA: TGTGCCAGTAGTATCCAGGGGCTCACTGAAGCTTTCTTT.

The chain carries TRBV5-1 and TRBJ2-6; D not resolved. V shed 1 base and J shed 4 bases, with 9 bases lying between them. Germline V gene data show CDR1 as SGHRS and CDR2 as YFSETQ. The length of the CDR3 is 15 residues. DNA of the CDR3: TGCGCCAGCAGCTTGTCTTCCTCCGGGGCCAACGTCCTGACTTTC. It codes for CASSLSSSGANVLTF.

V and J are TRBV7-2 and TRBJ2-3, with no clear D. Trimming stripped 5 bases from V and 4 bases from J, with 7 bases between. CDR1 and CDR2 (germline): SGHTA, FQGNSA. The CDR3 is made up of 12 amino acids. Written as DNA, the CDR3 is TGTGCCAGCAGCCAACATCCAGATACGCAGTATTTT. Its translation is CASSQHPDTQYF.

This clone appeared a few times. The genes are TRBV6-2 or TRBV6-3 and TRBJ1-5, with a tentative D call TRBD1 (6 bases). This CDR3 region has 14 residues. The V gene's germline CDR1 is MNHEY and CDR2 SVGEGT. V shed 6 bases and J shed 0 bases, with 9 bases lying between them. In DNA, the CDR3 is TGTGCCAGCAGCCCAGGGGATAGCAATCAGCCCCAGCATTTT. Encoded protein: CASSPGDSNQPQHF.

This chain joins TRBV5-1 and TRBJ2-4, with TRBD1 matching over 7 bases. This CDR3 contains 15 residues. In germline, CDR1 is SGHRS, CDR2 YFSETQ. V trimming: 2 bases; J trimming: 5 bases; junction bases outside the gene matches: 7. CDR3 DNA: TGCGCCAGCAGCTTAGAACCCGGGACAGAAAACATTCAGTACTTC. Its protein product is CASSLEPGTENIQYF.

The V gene is TRBV9, the J gene TRBJ2-1; D not certain. CDR1 is SGDLS, CDR2 YYNGEE, per germline. Trimming shortened V by 0 bases and J by 1 base, and 8 bases separated the two germline ends. The CDR3 extends over 15 amino acids. CDR3 in DNA: TGTGCCAGCAGCGTAGAGGCAGGATCCTACAATGAGCAGTTCTTC. This codes for CASSVEAGSYNEQFF.

The chain links TRBV5-5 to TRBJ1-1; D gene uncertain. Germline values: CDR1 SGHKS, CDR2 YYEKEE (reference sequence). This CDR3 has 13 residues. V dropped 6 bases and J dropped 1 base, with 10 bases sitting between them. CDR3 nucleotides: TGTGCCAGCACGAGAGGGCCGAACACTGAAGCTTTCTTT. It yields the protein CASTRGPNTEAFF.

This chain links TRBV5-5 with TRBJ2-7, with 7 nucleotides matching TRBD2. CDR3 length: 15 residues. The germline gives CDR1 SGHKS, CDR2 YYEKEE (reference sequence). J gave up 0 bases and V 3 bases, and 6 bases lay outside the gene matches. The DNA for the CDR3 is TGTGCCAGCAGCTCTCCCATAGCGGGCTCCTACGAGCAGTACTTC. The encoded protein is CASSSPIAGSYEQYF. Drawing the rest from reference TRBV5-5 and TRBJ2-7, the complete variable domain is DAGVTQSPTHLIKTRGQQVTLRCSPISGHKSVSWYQQVLGQGPQFIFQYYEKEERGRGNFPDRFSARQFPNYSSELNVNALLLGDSALYLCASSSPIAGSYEQYFGPGTRLTVT.